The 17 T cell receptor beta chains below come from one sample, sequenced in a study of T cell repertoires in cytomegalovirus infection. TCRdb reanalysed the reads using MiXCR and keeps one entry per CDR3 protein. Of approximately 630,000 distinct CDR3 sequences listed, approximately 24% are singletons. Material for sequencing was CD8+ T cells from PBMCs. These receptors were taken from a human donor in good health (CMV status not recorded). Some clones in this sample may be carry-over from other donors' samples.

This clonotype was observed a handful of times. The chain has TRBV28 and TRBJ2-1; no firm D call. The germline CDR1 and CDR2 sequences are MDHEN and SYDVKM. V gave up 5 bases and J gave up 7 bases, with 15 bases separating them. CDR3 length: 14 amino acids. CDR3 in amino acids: CASSRPRVGNEQFF. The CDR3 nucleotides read TGTGCCAGCAGTCGCCCCCGAGTGGGGAATGAGCAGTTCTTC.

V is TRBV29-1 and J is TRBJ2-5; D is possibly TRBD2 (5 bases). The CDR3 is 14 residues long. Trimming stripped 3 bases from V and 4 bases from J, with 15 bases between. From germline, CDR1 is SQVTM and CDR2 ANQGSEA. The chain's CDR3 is CSVETTAEVETQYF. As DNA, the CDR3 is TGCAGCGTTGAGACTACCGCAGAAGTAGAGACCCAGTACTTC.

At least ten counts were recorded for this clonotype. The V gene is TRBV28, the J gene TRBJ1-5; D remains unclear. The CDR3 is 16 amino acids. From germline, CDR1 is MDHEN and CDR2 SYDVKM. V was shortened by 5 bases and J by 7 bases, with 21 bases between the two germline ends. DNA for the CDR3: TGTGCCAGCAGTCCCCCTGTAAGGGATAGAAGGCAGCCCCAGCATTTT. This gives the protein CASSPPVRDRRQPQHF.

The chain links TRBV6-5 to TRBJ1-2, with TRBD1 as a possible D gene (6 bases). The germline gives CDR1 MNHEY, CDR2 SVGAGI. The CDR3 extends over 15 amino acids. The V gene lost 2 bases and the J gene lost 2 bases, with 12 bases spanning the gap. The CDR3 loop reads CASSYRAGANYGYTF. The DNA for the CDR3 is TGTGCCAGCAGTTACAGGGCAGGGGCCAACTATGGCTACACCTTC.

This chain's CDR3 is CASSKLTGSNTEAFF. As DNA, the CDR3 is TGTGCCAGCAGCAAACTGACAGGGTCGAACACTGAAGCTTTCTTT. The rearrangement links TRBV12-3 or TRBV12-4 to TRBJ1-1; 7 nucleotides agree with TRBD1. This CDR3 is 15 amino acids long. V was clipped by 6 bases and J by 1 base; unmatched bases: 8.

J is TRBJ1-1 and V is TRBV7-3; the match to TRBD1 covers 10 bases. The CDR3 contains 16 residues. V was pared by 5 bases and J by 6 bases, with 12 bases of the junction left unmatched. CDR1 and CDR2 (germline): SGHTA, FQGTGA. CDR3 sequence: CASSPTGTGVIAEAFF. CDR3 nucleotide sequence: TGTGCCAGCAGCCCAACCGGGACAGGGGTCATCGCTGAAGCTTTCTTT.

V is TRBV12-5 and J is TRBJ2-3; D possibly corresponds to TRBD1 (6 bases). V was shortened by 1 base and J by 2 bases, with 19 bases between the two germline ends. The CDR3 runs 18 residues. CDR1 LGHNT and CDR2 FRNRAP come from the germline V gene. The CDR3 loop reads CASGLDPSRGPYTDTQYF. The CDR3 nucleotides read TGTGCTAGTGGTTTGGACCCAAGCAGGGGCCCTTACACAGATACGCAGTATTTT.

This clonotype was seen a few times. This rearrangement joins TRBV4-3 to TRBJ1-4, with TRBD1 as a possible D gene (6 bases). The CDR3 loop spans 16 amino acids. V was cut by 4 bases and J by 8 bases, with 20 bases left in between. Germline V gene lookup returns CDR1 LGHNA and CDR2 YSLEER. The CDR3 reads CASSPIETWGREKLFF. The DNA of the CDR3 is TGCGCCAGCAGCCCTATAGAAACGTGGGGGCGAGAAAAACTGTTTTTT.

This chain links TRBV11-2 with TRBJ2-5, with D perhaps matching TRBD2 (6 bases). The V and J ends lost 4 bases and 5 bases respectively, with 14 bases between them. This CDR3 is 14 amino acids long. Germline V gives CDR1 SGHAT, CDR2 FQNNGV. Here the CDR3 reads CASSSSAGWETQYF. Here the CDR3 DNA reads TGTGCCAGCAGCTCATCGGCGGGGTGGGAGACCCAGTACTTC.

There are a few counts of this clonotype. CDR3 amino acids: CSAYAGELFF. The CDR3 nucleotides are TGCAGTGCTTATGCCGGGGAGCTGTTTTTT. V usage is TRBV20-1 and J usage is TRBJ2-2; D call uncertain. The CDR3 runs to 10 residues. CDR1 DFQATT and CDR2 SNEGSKA come from the germline V gene (reference sequence). The V and J ends lost 5 bases and 6 bases respectively, with 4 bases between them.

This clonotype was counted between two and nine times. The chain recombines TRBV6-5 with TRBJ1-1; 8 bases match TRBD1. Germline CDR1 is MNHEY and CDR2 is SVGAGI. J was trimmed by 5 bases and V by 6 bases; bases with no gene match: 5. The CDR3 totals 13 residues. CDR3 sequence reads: CASRPTGETEAFF. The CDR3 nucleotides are TGTGCCAGCAGGCCGACAGGGGAGACTGAAGCTTTCTTT.

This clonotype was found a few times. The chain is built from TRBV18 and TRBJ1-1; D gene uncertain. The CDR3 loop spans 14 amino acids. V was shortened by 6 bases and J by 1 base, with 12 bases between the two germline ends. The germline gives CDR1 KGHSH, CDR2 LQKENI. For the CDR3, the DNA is TGTGCCAGCTCCCTCGCCAGGTCGAACACTGAAGCTTTCTTT. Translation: CASSLARSNTEAFF.

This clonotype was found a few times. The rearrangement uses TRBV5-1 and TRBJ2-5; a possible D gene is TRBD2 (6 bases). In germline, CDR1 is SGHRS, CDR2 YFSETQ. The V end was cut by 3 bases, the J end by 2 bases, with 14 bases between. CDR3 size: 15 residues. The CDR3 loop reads CASSSRPRGQETQYF. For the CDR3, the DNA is TGCGCCAGCAGCTCCCGCCCCCGGGGGCAAGAGACCCAGTACTTC.

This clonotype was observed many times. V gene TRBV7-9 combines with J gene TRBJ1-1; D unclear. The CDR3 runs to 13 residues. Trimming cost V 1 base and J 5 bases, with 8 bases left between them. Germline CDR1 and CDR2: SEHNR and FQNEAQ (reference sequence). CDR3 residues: CASSLGGWTEAFF. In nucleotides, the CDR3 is TGTGCCAGCAGCTTAGGAGGGTGGACTGAAGCTTTCTTT.

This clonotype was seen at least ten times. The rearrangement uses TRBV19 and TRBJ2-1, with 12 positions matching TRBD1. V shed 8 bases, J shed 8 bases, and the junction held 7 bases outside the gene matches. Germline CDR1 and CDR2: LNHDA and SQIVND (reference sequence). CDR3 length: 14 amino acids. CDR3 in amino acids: CASSRDRGRDEQFF. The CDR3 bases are TGTGCCAGTTCCCGGGACAGGGGGCGTGATGAGCAGTTCTTC.

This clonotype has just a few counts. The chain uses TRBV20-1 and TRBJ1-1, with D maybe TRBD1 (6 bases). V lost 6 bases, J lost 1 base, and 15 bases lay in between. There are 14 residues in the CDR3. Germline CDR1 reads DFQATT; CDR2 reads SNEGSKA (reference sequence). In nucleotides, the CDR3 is TGCAGTGCCCTTGACGGACAGAAGAACACTGAAGCTTTCTTT. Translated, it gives CSALDGQKNTEAFF.

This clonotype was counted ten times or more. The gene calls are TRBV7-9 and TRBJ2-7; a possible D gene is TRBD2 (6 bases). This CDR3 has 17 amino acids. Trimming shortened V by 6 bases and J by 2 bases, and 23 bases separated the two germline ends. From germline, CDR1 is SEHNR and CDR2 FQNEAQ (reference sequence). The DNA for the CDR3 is TGTGCCAGCAGTTCCGACGAGGGACTCCAACACCCCTACGAGCAGTACTTC. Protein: CASSSDEGLQHPYEQYF.